This T cell receptor (beta chain) was recorded in a study of cytomegalovirus exposure and HLA in healthy donors. General study results and limits: Sequencing likely generated an artifact that appeared as a cluster of highly shared sequence variants. High sensitivity and specificity were reportedly achieved when the classifier diagnosed cytomegalovirus status.

Trimming took 4 bases from V and 6 from J, leaving 15 bases between them. Germline CDR1 is MGHRA and CDR2 is YSYEKL. This CDR3 spans 14 amino acids. The PCR used 60 Vbeta and 13 Jbeta primers. Clones were sequenced by immunoSEQ multiplex PCR, and TCRdb holds only the in-frame ones, with some missing. The sample lists some 180,000 clones; roughly 9.4% were seen once. As to this clone: No antigen is known for it.

This receptor was taken from a woman aged 25 to 45 in good health and CMV-seropositive. The V call is TRBV4-1, the J call TRBJ1-2; TRBD1 might be the D (6 bases). Sequencing input: PBMCs. The DNA for the CDR3 is TGCGCCAGCAGCCCAGTCTACAAGGGGGATGGCTACACCTTC. This gives the protein CASSPVYKGDGYTF.